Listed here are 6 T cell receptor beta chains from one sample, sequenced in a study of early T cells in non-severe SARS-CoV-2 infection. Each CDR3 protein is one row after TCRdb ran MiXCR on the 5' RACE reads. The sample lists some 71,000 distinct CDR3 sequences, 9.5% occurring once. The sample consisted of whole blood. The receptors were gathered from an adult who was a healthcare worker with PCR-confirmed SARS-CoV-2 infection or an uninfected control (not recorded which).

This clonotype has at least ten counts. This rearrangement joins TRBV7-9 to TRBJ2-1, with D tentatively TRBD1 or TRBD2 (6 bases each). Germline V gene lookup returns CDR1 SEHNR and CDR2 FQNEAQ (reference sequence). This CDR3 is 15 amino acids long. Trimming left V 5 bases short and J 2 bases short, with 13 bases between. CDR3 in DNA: TGTGCCAGCAGCCAGGACGGGGGCGCCTACAATGAGCAGTTCTTC. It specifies CASSQDGGAYNEQFF.

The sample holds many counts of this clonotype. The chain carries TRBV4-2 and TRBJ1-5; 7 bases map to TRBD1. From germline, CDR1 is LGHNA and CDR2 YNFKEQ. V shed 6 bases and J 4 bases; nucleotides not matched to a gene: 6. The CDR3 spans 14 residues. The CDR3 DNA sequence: TGTGCCAGCAGTATTGACAGGGCTAATCAGCCCCAGCATTTT. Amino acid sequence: CASSIDRANQPQHF.

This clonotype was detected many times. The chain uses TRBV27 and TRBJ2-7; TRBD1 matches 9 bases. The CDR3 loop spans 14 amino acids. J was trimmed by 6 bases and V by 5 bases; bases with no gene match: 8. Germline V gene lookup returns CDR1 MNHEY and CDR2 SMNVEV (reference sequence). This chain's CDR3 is CASSPWDRASEQYF. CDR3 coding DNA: TGTGCCAGCAGTCCTTGGGACAGGGCCTCCGAGCAGTACTTC.

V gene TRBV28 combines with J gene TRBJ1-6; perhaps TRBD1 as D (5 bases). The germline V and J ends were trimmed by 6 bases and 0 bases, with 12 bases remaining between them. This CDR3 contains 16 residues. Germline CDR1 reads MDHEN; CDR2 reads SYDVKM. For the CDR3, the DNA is TGTGCCAGCAGCCCTGGGGGAGGCTCCTATAATTCACCCCTCCACTTT. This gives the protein CASSPGGGSYNSPLHF. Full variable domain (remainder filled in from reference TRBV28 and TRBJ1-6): DVKVTQSSRYLVKRTGEKVFLECVQDMDHENMFWYRQDPGLGLRLIYFSYDVKMKEKGDIPEGYSVSREKKERFSLILESASTNQTSMYLCASSPGGGSYNSPLHFGNGTRLTVT.

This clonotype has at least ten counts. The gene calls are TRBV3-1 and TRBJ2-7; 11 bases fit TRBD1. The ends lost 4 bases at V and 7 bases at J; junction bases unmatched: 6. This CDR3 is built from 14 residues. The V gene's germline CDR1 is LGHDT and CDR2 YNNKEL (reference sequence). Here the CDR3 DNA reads TGTGCCAGCAGCCCCGGACAGGGGGCTAGGGAGCAGTACTTC. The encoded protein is CASSPGQGAREQYF.

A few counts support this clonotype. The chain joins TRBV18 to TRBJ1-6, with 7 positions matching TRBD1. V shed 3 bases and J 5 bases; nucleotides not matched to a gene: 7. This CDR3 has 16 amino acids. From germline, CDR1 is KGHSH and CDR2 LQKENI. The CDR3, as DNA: TGTGCCAGCTCACCGTTTTTGGGACAGAATAATTCACCCCTCCACTTT. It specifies CASSPFLGQNNSPLHF.